The 27 T cell receptor beta chains presented below share a single source sample, sequenced in a study of cytomegalovirus exposure and HLA in healthy donors. The repertoire was sequenced with immunoSEQ multiplex PCR; TCRdb's copy has only in-frame clones and lacks some. The sample gives about 79,000 clones, 93% of which show up once; around 3.3% is in the top ten. Material: PBMCs. These receptors all come from a woman aged 25-40 years in good health and CMV-seronegative.

The gene calls are TRBV19 and TRBJ2-5; weak D call: TRBD2 (5 bases). CDR1 is LNHDA and CDR2 is SQIVND in the germline V gene (reference sequence). The V end lost 4 bases, the J end lost 5 bases, and 11 bases lay between the germline ends. This CDR3 is built from 13 residues. The CDR3 DNA follows: TGTGCCAGTAGTACAGGACTCGGGGAGACCCAGTACTTC. Translation: CASSTGLGETQYF.

This rearrangement joins TRBV6-5 to TRBJ1-2, with unresolved D. V was shortened by 0 bases and J by 4 bases, with 9 bases between the two germline ends. The germline V gene has CDR1 MNHEY and CDR2 SVGAGI. The CDR3 spans 14 residues. CDR3 nucleotide sequence: TGTGCCAGCAGTTACTCTCGGGTCTTCTATGGCTACACCTTC. Its translation: CASSYSRVFYGYTF.

This chain uses TRBV6-5 with TRBJ2-7, with 8 bases fitting TRBD2. V dropped 6 bases and J dropped 0; count of bases not matched to a gene: 4. CDR1 and CDR2 (germline): MNHEY, SVGAGI. CDR3 size: 14 residues. The CDR3 nucleotides read TGTGCCAGCAGCCGGAGCGGGAGCTCCTACGAGCAGTACTTC. Translating gives CASSRSGSSYEQYF.

V usage is TRBV10-2 and J usage is TRBJ2-5; weak D call: TRBD2 (5 bases). Deletions cut 2 bases from V and 3 bases from J, with 16 bases between. Germline CDR1 is WSHSY and CDR2 is SAAADI. The CDR3 covers 16 residues. This CDR3 reads CASSEIGAALEETQYF. In DNA form, the CDR3 reads TGCGCCAGCAGTGAGATAGGAGCGGCCCTTGAAGAGACCCAGTACTTC.

A note on this clone: At one boundary the junction diverges from the germline segment, which might be a read error. V gene TRBV19 combines with J gene TRBJ1-5, with D unresolved. CDR1 is LNHDA and CDR2 is SQIVND in the germline V gene (reference sequence). The CDR3 is 15 residues long. CDR3 in amino acids: CATRVVLNSNQPQHF. The CDR3 DNA sequence: TGCGCTACGCGGGTAGTTTTGAATAGCAATCAGCCCCAGCATTTT. Full variable domain (rest looked up from reference TRBV19 and TRBJ1-5): DGGITQSPKYLFRKEGQNVTLSCEQNLNHDAMYWYRQDPGQGLRLIYYSQIVNDFQKGDIAEGYSVSREKKESFPLTVTSAQKNPTAFYLCATRVVLNSNQPQHFGDGTRLSIL.

The V and J genes are TRBV5-5 and TRBJ1-2, with D maybe TRBD1 (5 bases). The CDR3 is 16 residues long. Germline CDR1 reads SGHKS; CDR2 reads YYEKEE (reference sequence). V shed 2 bases and J shed 2 bases, with 16 bases lying between them. For the CDR3, the DNA is TGTGCCAGCAGCTTAACCTCACAGCCAGGGAACTATGGCTACACCTTC. Translation: CASSLTSQPGNYGYTF.

The V call is TRBV4-2, the J call TRBJ1-4; TRBD1 matches 8 bases. CDR3 length: 18 residues. The germline V gene encodes CDR1 LGHNA and CDR2 YNFKEQ. V was pared by 4 bases and J by 0 bases, with 10 bases of the junction left unmatched. The CDR3 nucleotides read TGTGCCAGCAGCCGACAGACAGGGGATCCTTCAACTAATGAAAAACTGTTTTTT. The encoded protein is CASSRQTGDPSTNEKLFF.

The chain carries TRBV7-8 and TRBJ1-1, with D possibly TRBD1 on 6 matching bases. The germline V gene has CDR1 SGHVS and CDR2 FQNEAQ. CDR3 length: 14 amino acids. With 5 bases removed from V and 6 bases from J, the gap between germline ends came to 16 bases. The CDR3 is CASSLRDNWSEAFF. Written as DNA, the CDR3 is TGTGCCAGCAGCCTCCGGGACAACTGGTCTGAAGCTTTCTTT.

This clone was detected only a few times. The rearrangement links TRBV7-2 to TRBJ1-6; 9 bases line up with TRBD1. Germline CDR1 SGHTA, CDR2 FQGNSA. V lost 5 bases and J lost 7; bases outside the gene matches: 6. CDR3 length: 15 residues. As DNA, the CDR3 is TGTGCCAGCAGCGGCGACAGGGGGGGGAATTCACCCCTCCACTTT. Its translation: CASSGDRGGNSPLHF.

The chain links TRBV5-1 to TRBJ2-2; the match to TRBD2 covers 16 bases. Germline V gene sequence: CDR1 SGHRS, CDR2 YFSETQ. V was clipped by 4 bases and J by 5 bases; unmatched bases: 8. CDR3 length: 18 residues. The CDR3 reads CASSGTSGRAMDTGELFF. The CDR3 region has the DNA TGCGCCAGCAGCGGGACTAGCGGGAGGGCCATGGATACCGGGGAGCTGTTTTTT.

This rearrangement joins TRBV7-9 to TRBJ2-7; 7 positions agree with TRBD2. Germline V CDR1 and CDR2: SEHNR, FQNEAQ (reference sequence). J lost 7 bases, V lost 4 bases, and 19 bases had no gene match. The CDR3 loop spans 17 amino acids. In nucleotides, the CDR3 is TGTGCCAGCAGCTCCCTCTATGATGTAGGCGGGAGATGGGAGCAGTACTTC. As protein: CASSSLYDVGGRWEQYF.

The chain links TRBV10-3 to TRBJ2-3; D is ambiguous. Germline lookup yields CDR1 ENHRY and CDR2 SYGVKD. The V gene lost 2 bases and the J gene lost 8 bases, with 8 bases spanning the gap. This CDR3 is 12 amino acids long. The CDR3 reads CAISEGSSTQYF. As DNA, the CDR3 is TGTGCCATCAGTGAGGGCTCAAGTACGCAGTATTTT.

Comment on this clone: One junction end does not reproduce the germline sequence, and a read error may be involved. The chain has TRBV7-7 and TRBJ2-1; 9 nucleotides align to TRBD2. This CDR3 has 16 residues. Germline loops: CDR1 SSHAT, CDR2 FNYEAQ (reference sequence). The CDR3 bases are TGTGCTAGCAGCCCCCGGGGTAGCGGGAGTTTAAATGAGCAGTTCTTC. Translation: CASSPRGSGSLNEQFF.

The chain employs TRBV28 and TRBJ1-2; the D is unclear. The V gene's germline CDR1 is MDHEN and CDR2 SYDVKM. The V end lost 6 bases, the J end lost 7 bases, and 9 bases lay between the germline ends. This CDR3 has 11 residues. CDR3 region: CASRVESGYTF. The CDR3, as DNA: TGTGCCAGCAGAGTGGAGTCTGGCTACACCTTC.

V usage is TRBV7-2 and J usage is TRBJ1-1, with a weak D call TRBD1 (6 bases). CDR3 length: 16 residues. The V and J ends lost 5 bases and 1 base respectively, with 17 bases between them. CDR1 and CDR2 from the germline V gene are SGHTA and FQGNSA. Here the CDR3 reads CASSLGGGVWNTEAFF. CDR3 bases: TGTGCCAGCAGCCTGGGAGGGGGGGTATGGAACACTGAAGCTTTCTTT.

As DNA, the CDR3 is TGTGCCAGCAGCTCACACCCCGGGACAGTCTATGGCTACACCTTC. Its translation: CASSSHPGTVYGYTF. V and J are TRBV7-3 and TRBJ1-2; 7 bases are a match to TRBD1. This CDR3 spans 15 amino acids. CDR1 and CDR2 from the germline V gene are SGHTA and FQGTGA. With 4 bases clipped from V and 4 bases from J, the junction kept 9 bases outside the gene matches. Looking up the rest from reference TRBV7-3 and TRBJ1-2 gives the full variable domain: GAGVSQTPSNKVTEKGKYVELRCDPISGHTALYWYRQSLGQGPEFLIYFQGTGAADDSGLPNDRFFAVRPEGSVSTLKIQRTERGDSAVYLCASSSHPGTVYGYTFGSGTRLTVV.

The chain couples TRBV11-2 to TRBJ2-7; possibly TRBD2 for D (6 bases). Looked up from germline, CDR1 is SGHAT and CDR2 is FQNNGV. This CDR3 has 15 residues. V was cut by 3 bases and J by 3 bases, with 15 bases left in between. In DNA, the CDR3 is TGTGCCAGCAGCTTTGGGTCAACGGGAGACTACGAGCAGTACTTC. Protein: CASSFGSTGDYEQYF.

The chain recombines TRBV18 with TRBJ2-7; D possibly corresponds to TRBD1 (6 bases). With 3 bases removed from V and 6 bases from J, the gap between germline ends came to 18 bases. CDR3 length equals 15 residues. Germline-derived CDR1 and CDR2 are KGHSH and LQKENI. DNA for the CDR3: TGTGCCAGCTCACCGGCCAGGGGAAAGATGGTCGAGCAGTACTTC. It is translated as CASSPARGKMVEQYF. The variable domain in full, with the rest retrieved from reference TRBV18 and TRBJ2-7, is NAGVMQNPRHLVRRRGQEARLRCSPMKGHSHVYWYRQLPEEGLKFMVYLQKENIIDESGMPKERFSAEFPKEGPSILRIQQVVRGDSAAYFCASSPARGKMVEQYFGPGTRLTVT.

V gene TRBV9 combines with J gene TRBJ2-3; no reliable D call. Trimming shortened V by 4 bases and J by 4 bases, and 16 bases separated the two germline ends. Germline CDR1 and CDR2: SGDLS and YYNGEE. The length of the CDR3 is 15 residues. CDR3 region: CASSLKGSEPDTQYF. The CDR3 DNA is TGTGCCAGCAGCCTCAAAGGCAGCGAGCCAGATACGCAGTATTTT. Using reference TRBV9 and TRBJ2-3 for the parts outside the CDR3, the full variable domain is DSGVTQTPKHLITATGQRVTLRCSPRSGDLSVYWYQQSLDQGLQFLIQYYNGEERAKGNILERFSAQQFPDLHSELNLSSLELGDSALYFCASSLKGSEPDTQYFGPGTRLTVL.

This clone was counted once. The chain couples TRBV9 to TRBJ1-6; 10 bases align to TRBD1. There are 16 residues in the CDR3. Trimming removed 7 bases from V and 0 bases from J; junction bases left unmatched: 4. CDR1 and CDR2 (germline): SGDLS, YYNGEE. In nucleotides, the CDR3 is TGTGCCAGCGGACGGACAGGGGGCTCCTATAATTCACCCCTCCACTTT. As protein: CASGRTGGSYNSPLHF.

This chain connects TRBV11-2 to TRBJ1-3; D gene ambiguous. The CDR3 has 15 residues. In germline, CDR1 is SGHAT, CDR2 FQNNGV. V lost 5 bases and J 4 bases, leaving 15 bases between the germline ends. This CDR3 reads CASSAPGVRGNTIYF. In nucleotides, the CDR3 is TGTGCCAGCAGCGCACCCGGGGTGCGGGGAAACACCATATATTTT.

V is TRBV19 and J is TRBJ1-1, with TRBD1 matching over 8 bases. Germline CDR1 reads LNHDA; CDR2 reads SQIVND (reference sequence). V lost 6 bases, J lost 8 bases, and 8 bases stayed unmatched. There are 13 residues in the CDR3. The CDR3 nucleotides are TGTGCCAGTAGGGACAGGGATAGTCGAGAAGCTTTCTTT. Translated: CASRDRDSREAFF.

The gene calls are TRBV5-6 and TRBJ1-2; 11 bases match TRBD1. The length of the CDR3 is 15 residues. With 6 bases clipped from V and 6 bases from J, the junction kept 10 bases outside the gene matches. The germline gives CDR1 SGHDT, CDR2 YYEEEE. In DNA form, the CDR3 reads TGTGCCAGCAAAGATAGAGGGACAGGGGGAAATGGCTACACCTTC. Its protein is CASKDRGTGGNGYTF.

The rearrangement joins TRBV27 to TRBJ1-2; TRBD1 aligns across 7 bases. Germline V CDR1 and CDR2: MNHEY, SMNVEV (reference sequence). This CDR3 has 17 residues. V was pared by 7 bases and J by 0 bases, with 14 bases of the junction left unmatched. The CDR3 DNA is TGTGCCAGCAAACTAAGACAGGGCATTAAATCTAACTATGGCTACACCTTC. It yields the protein CASKLRQGIKSNYGYTF.

The chain uses TRBV4-1 and TRBJ1-2, with D possibly TRBD1 on 5 matching bases. Between the trimmed V and J ends, which lost 4 bases and 6 bases, there was a span of 18 bases. Germline V gene data show CDR1 as MGHRA and CDR2 as YSYEKL. This CDR3 has 15 amino acids. The CDR3 reads CASSPALQEPHGYTF. The CDR3 nucleotides are TGCGCCAGCAGCCCCGCTCTACAGGAACCCCATGGCTACACCTTC.

V usage is TRBV7-8 and J usage is TRBJ2-1; D gene uncertain. Trimming took 4 bases from V and 0 from J, leaving 10 bases between them. This CDR3 has 15 residues. Germline CDR1 and CDR2: SGHVS and FQNEAQ. In nucleotides, the CDR3 is TGTGCCAGCAGCTCATCTTGGAGCTCCTACAATGAGCAGTTCTTC. This encodes CASSSSWSSYNEQFF.

The rearrangement joins TRBV28 to TRBJ1-2, with a weak D call TRBD1 (5 bases). The CDR3 consists of 12 residues. Trimming took 5 bases from V and 7 from J, leaving 11 bases between them. Per germline, CDR1 MDHEN and CDR2 SYDVKM. The CDR3, as DNA: TGTGCCAGCAGTCTCGGGGGAAGTGGCTACACCTTC. The encoded protein is CASSLGGSGYTF.